This TCR beta chain was sequenced for a study of cytomegalovirus exposure and HLA in healthy donors. The CDR3 totals 15 residues. The germline CDR1 and CDR2 sequences are SGHAT and FQDESV (reference sequence). V lost 5 bases and J lost 7; bases outside the gene matches: 7. In the PCR, 60 Vbeta and 13 Jbeta primers were used. Profiled with immunoSEQ multiplex PCR; TCRdb holds only in-frame clones, not every one. This table has 120,000 to 150,000 clones, 70% appearing once. Points from the study as a whole: Among immune exposure information, only CMV serostatus was available.

On this clone itself: Its target is unknown.

Sequencing used PBMCs. This TCR came from a woman in her 30s in good health and CMV-seronegative. The chain joins TRBV11-1 to TRBJ1-6; 8 nucleotides line up with TRBD1. CDR3 protein: CASSTGQGDNSPLHF. CDR3 in DNA: TGTGCCAGCAGCACCGGACAGGGTGACAATTCACCCCTCCACTTT. The whole variable domain, remainder taken from reference TRBV11-1 and TRBJ1-6, is EAEVAQSPRYKITEKSQAVAFWCDPISGHATLYWYRQILGQGPELLVQFQDESVVDDSQLPKDRFSAERLKGVDSTLKIQPAELGDSAMYLCASSTGQGDNSPLHFGNGTRLTVT.